This TCR beta chain comes out of a study of T cell responses to AZD1222 COVID-19 vaccine. Germline CDR1 is LNHDA and CDR2 is SQIVND (reference sequence). This CDR3 is built from 16 residues. V was pared by 5 bases and J by 8 bases, with 21 bases between. General study points: There were vaccine-associated CD4 TCRs across spike, dominant at 160-218 and 743-854. No day 14 peak samples; only post-peak repertoires were characterized. Increased Spike-specific TCR breadth and depth were observed after two AZD1222 doses.

On this clone itself: Its target is unknown.

TCRdb's copy holds only in-frame clones and misses some; the assay was immunoSEQ multiplex PCR. There are roughly 150,000 clones in the sample; about nine tenths occur only once, and 1% to 1.5% lies in the top ten. Second doses were pooled across both intervals (about 4 or about 12 weeks). The source was peripheral blood, collected 28 days after the second AZD1222 dose. The rearrangement uses TRBV19 and TRBJ1-4, with unresolved D. The clonotype comes from an adult who received the AZD1222 COVID-19 vaccine. This chain's CDR3 is CASSRPVRESDEKLFF. CDR3 nucleotides: TGTGCCAGTAGTCGGCCCGTGCGGGAATCAGACGAAAAACTGTTTTTT. Combining the CDR3 with reference TRBV19 and TRBJ1-4 gives the whole variable domain DGGITQSPKYLFRKEGQNVTLSCEQNLNHDAMYWYRQDPGQGLRLIYYSQIVNDFQKGDIAEGYSVSREKKESFPLTVTSAQKNPTAFYLCASSRPVRESDEKLFFGSGTQLSVL.